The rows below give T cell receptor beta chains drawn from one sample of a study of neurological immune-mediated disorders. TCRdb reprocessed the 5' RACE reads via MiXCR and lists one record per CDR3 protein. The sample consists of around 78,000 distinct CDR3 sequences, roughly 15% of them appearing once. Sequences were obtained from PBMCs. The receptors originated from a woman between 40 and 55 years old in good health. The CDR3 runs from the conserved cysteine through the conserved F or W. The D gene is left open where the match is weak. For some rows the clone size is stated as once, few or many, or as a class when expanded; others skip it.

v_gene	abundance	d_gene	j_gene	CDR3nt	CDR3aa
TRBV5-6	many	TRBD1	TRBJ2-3	TGTGCCAGCAGCTGGGGGACAGGGGGCTACACAGATACGCAGTATTTT	CASSWGTGGYTDTQYF
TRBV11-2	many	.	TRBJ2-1	TGTGCCAGCAGCCCGGCGGGCAGTCACAATGAGCAGTTCTTC	CASSPAGSHNEQFF
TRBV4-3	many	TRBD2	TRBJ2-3	TGCGCCAGCAGCCAAGATAGGAGCGGGGGGGCCCTCGCGCAGTATTTT	CASSQDRSGGALAQYF
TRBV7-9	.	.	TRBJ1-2	TGTGCCAGCAGCACGTCTTCCGGCCCGGGGGACTACGGCTACACCTTC	CASSTSSGPGDYGYTF
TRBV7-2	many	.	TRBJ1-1	TGTGCCAGCAGCTTAGCGCAAATACAATCCACTGAAGCTTTCTTT	CASSLAQIQSTEAFF
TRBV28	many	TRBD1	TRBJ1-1	TGTGCCAGCAGTTTCTCCGCCATGACAGGGTTGGCTTTCTTT	CASSFSAMTGLAFF
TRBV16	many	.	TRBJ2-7	TGTGCCAGCAGCCACCTGACAGCCCCCTACGAGCAGTACTTC	CASSHLTAPYEQYF
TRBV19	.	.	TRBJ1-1	TGTGCCAGTACCGGGTGGGTGAGCACTGAAGCTTTCTTT	CASTGWVSTEAFF
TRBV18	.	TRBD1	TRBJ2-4	TGTGCCAGCTCGCCCCAGGGGGTGGAGAAAAACATTCAGTACTTC	CASSPQGVEKNIQYF
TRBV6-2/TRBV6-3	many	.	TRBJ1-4	TGTGCCAGCAGTTACCCCTTCGAGCGCGAAAAACTGTTTTTT	CASSYPFEREKLFF
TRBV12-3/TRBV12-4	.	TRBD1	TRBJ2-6	TGTGCCAGCACCTTGACAGGGTCCCACTCTGGGGCCAACGTCCTGACTTTC	CASTLTGSHSGANVLTF
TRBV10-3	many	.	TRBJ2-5	TGTGCCATCAGTGAGAAACACCTCCAAGAGACCCAGTACTTC	CAISEKHLQETQYF
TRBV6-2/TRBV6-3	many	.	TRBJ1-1	TGTGCCAGCAGGAGAGAGACTGAAGCTTTCTTT	CASRRETEAFF
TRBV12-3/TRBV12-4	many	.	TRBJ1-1	TGTGCCAGCAGTTTCCGGGAGTTTAGGAACACTGAAGCTTTCTTT	CASSFREFRNTEAFF
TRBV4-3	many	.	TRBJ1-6	TGCGCCAGCAGCCAAGCGGGGGGCTCGGGGAATTCACCCCTCCACTTT	CASSQAGGSGNSPLHF
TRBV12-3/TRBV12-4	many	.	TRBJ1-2	TGTGCCAGCAGCCTAACAGGGAAGGGTGGCTACACCTTC	CASSLTGKGGYTF
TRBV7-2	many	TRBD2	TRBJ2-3	TGTGCCAGCACCTCGGATAGCGGGGCAGGTGGTACGCAGTATTTT	CASTSDSGAGGTQYF
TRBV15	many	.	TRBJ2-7	TGTGCCACCAGCAGAGAACCAGGGGCTTCCTACGAGCAGTACTTC	CATSREPGASYEQYF
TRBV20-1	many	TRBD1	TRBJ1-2	TGCAGTGCCCCGACAGGGAACAACTATGGCTACACCTTC	CSAPTGNNYGYTF
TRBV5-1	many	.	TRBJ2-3	TGCGCCAGCAGAGAAAGGACAGCCTACACAGATACGCAGTATTTT	CASRERTAYTDTQYF